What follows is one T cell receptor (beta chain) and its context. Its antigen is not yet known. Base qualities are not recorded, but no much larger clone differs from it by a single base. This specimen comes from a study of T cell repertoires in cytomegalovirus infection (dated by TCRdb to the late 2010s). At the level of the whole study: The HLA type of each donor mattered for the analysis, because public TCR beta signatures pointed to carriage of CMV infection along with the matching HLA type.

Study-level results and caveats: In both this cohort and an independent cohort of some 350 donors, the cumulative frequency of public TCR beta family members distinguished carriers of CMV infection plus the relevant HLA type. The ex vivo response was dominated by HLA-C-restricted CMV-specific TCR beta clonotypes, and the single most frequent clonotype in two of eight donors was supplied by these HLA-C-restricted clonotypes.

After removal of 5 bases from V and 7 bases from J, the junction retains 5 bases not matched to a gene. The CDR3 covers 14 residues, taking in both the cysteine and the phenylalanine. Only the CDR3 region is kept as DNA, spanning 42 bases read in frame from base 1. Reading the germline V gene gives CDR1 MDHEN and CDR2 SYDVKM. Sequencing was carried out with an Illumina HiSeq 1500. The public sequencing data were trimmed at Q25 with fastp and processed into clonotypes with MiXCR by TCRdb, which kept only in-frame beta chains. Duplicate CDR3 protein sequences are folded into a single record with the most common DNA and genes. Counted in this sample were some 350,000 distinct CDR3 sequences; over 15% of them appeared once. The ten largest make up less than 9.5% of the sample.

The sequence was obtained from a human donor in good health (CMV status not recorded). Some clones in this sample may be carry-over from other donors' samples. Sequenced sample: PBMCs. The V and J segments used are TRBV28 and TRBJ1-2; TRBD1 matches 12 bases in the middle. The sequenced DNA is TGTGCCAGCAGTACGGGACAGGGGGCTTTTGGCTACACCTTC. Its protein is CASSTGQGAFGYTF.